This TCR beta chain was observed in a study of blood T cell repertoires in COVID-19. Study at large: Italy, Spain and the United States were the sources of the convalescent and acute COVID-19 samples. Sample material is recorded as cDNA or gDNA derived from T cells, B-cell-depleted T cells, or PBMCs.

This CDR3 is 15 amino acids long. Germline-derived CDR1 and CDR2 are SGDLS and YYNGEE. V lost 1 base and J 0 bases, leaving 7 bases between the germline ends. Source study methods: Reference gene primer amplification yielded estimated nucleated cell counts. Method: immunoSEQ multiplex PCR; TCRdb's copy keeps in-frame clones and lacks some. V, J and clone size were drawn from that table, and D and trimming were deduced from the DNA. In the table there are about 250,000 clones, around 85% of which are singletons. The specimen sequenced was peripheral blood. This chain joins TRBV9 and TRBJ2-2; D is perhaps TRBD2 (5 bases). The clonotype comes from a human donor with COVID-19, enrolled during active disease. The donor label of this sample is uncertain. CDR3 in DNA: TGTGCCAGCAGCGTAAGCGGTACGAACACCGGGGAGCTGTTTTTT. Translating gives CASSVSGTNTGELFF.